This passage covers 13 T cell receptor beta chains from one sample sequenced in a study of blood T cell repertoires in COVID-19. Sequencing was performed with immunoSEQ multiplex PCR; in TCRdb, only in-frame clones are kept and a portion is missing. The sample yields approximately 120,000 clones, around 83% seen once. Material: PBMCs or T cells enriched from blood (not recorded which). These receptors all stem from a man in his thirties or forties who had recovered from COVID-19.

The genes are TRBV11-3 and TRBJ2-7; TRBD1 aligns across 9 bases. V lost 7 bases, J lost 5 bases, and 15 bases stayed unmatched. The germline CDR1 and CDR2 sequences are SGHNT and YENEEA. CDR3 size: 16 residues. The DNA for the CDR3 is TGTGCCAGCACCATCATACCAGGGACAGGGAAAGACGAGCAGTACGTC. Translated, it gives CASTIIPGTGKDEQYV.

The J gene is TRBJ2-1, the V gene TRBV6-5, with 10 bases identical to TRBD1. In germline, CDR1 is MNHEY, CDR2 SVGAGI. The CDR3 runs to 15 residues. Trimming took 0 bases from V and 10 from J; bases not matched to a gene: 6. CDR3 loop: CASSYSTGGVGEQFF. Here the CDR3 DNA reads TGTGCCAGCAGTTACTCGACAGGGGGCGTTGGGGAGCAGTTCTTC.

The V and J genes are TRBV7-2 and TRBJ2-1, with 11 bases fitting TRBD1. Trimming at V came to 5 bases and at J to 5 bases, leaving 8 bases not matched to a gene. From germline, CDR1 is SGHTA and CDR2 FQGNSA. The CDR3 contains 16 residues. The CDR3 nucleotides are TGTGCCAGCAGCCAGAGCGGGGACAGGGGGAACAATGAGCAGTTCTTC. It encodes CASSQSGDRGNNEQFF.

The chain combines TRBV27 with TRBJ2-1; 7 nucleotides align to TRBD2. The CDR3 has 16 amino acids. CDR1 and CDR2 from the germline V gene are MNHEY and SMNVEV (reference sequence). V shed 3 bases and J 0 bases; nucleotides not matched to a gene: 5. The CDR3 sequence: CASSLVGGSSYNEQFF. The CDR3, as DNA: TGTGCCAGCAGTTTGGTCGGGGGGAGCTCCTACAATGAGCAGTTCTTC.

This sequence joins TRBV7-2 and TRBJ2-2; 10 positions agree with TRBD2. Germline-derived CDR1 and CDR2 are SGHTA and FQGNSA. The ends lost 7 bases at V and 7 bases at J; junction bases unmatched: 3. CDR3 length equals 13 residues. The CDR3, as DNA: TGTGCCAGCACCTCTAGCGGGAGCGGGGAGCTGTTTTTT. Residues: CASTSSGSGELFF.

This chain joins TRBV4-1 and TRBJ2-1; 7 bases line up with TRBD1. The J segment lost 2 bases and the V segment lost 4 bases, leaving 8 bases of the junction unmatched. Germline CDR1 and CDR2: MGHRA and YSYEKL. The CDR3 runs 16 residues. The CDR3 is CASSLSGTATYNEQFF. CDR3 nucleotides: TGCGCCAGCAGCCTGTCCGGGACAGCCACCTACAATGAGCAGTTCTTC.

This clone was detected only a few times. The gene calls are TRBV29-1 and TRBJ2-3, with TRBD2 identical over 14 bases. The V gene's germline CDR1 is SQVTM and CDR2 ANQGSEA. The CDR3 is made up of 15 amino acids. J was trimmed by 6 bases and V by 2 bases; bases with no gene match: 4. CDR3 in DNA: TGCAGCGTTGAAACCGGGACTAGCGGGAGCGATACGCAGTATTTT. It encodes CSVETGTSGSDTQYF.

The chain has TRBV6-5 and TRBJ2-5; TRBD2 matches 9 bases. Germline V gives CDR1 MNHEY, CDR2 SVGAGI. The CDR3 has 14 amino acids. J was trimmed by 5 bases and V by 5 bases; bases with no gene match: 6. The CDR3 DNA follows: TGTGCCAGCAGTCGCGGGGGGGAGAGGGAGACCCAGTACTTC. Translated: CASSRGGERETQYF.

This clone was found a few times. This chain joins TRBV5-4 and TRBJ2-5, with D perhaps TRBD1 (6 bases). V was trimmed by 4 bases and J by 0 bases, leaving 13 bases between them. Germline values: CDR1 SGHNT, CDR2 YYREEE (reference sequence). The CDR3 totals 15 residues. The CDR3: CASSESTGYQETQYF. The CDR3, as DNA: TGTGCCAGCAGCGAATCGACAGGTTACCAAGAGACCCAGTACTTC.

V gene TRBV6-5 combines with J gene TRBJ2-3; 7 bases match TRBD2. V dropped 6 bases and J dropped 2; count of bases not matched to a gene: 2. Germline assignment: CDR1 MNHEY and CDR2 SVGAGI. The CDR3 covers 13 residues. The chain's CDR3 is CASRGRDTDTQYF. The CDR3 DNA follows: TGTGCCAGCAGGGGGAGGGACACAGATACGCAGTATTTT.

This chain joins TRBV19 and TRBJ1-5, with 8 bases aligning to TRBD1. There are 16 residues in the CDR3. Germline loops: CDR1 LNHDA, CDR2 SQIVND (reference sequence). The V and J ends lost 3 bases and 3 bases, in that order; junction bases with no gene match: 7. CDR3 coding DNA: TGTGCCAGTAGTATTAGGACAGGGAGTATCAATCAGCCCCAGCATTTT. This sequence encodes CASSIRTGSINQPQHF. The entire variable domain, with the rest obtained from reference TRBV19 and TRBJ1-5, is as follows: DGGITQSPKYLFRKEGQNVTLSCEQNLNHDAMYWYRQDPGQGLRLIYYSQIVNDFQKGDIAEGYSVSREKKESFPLTVTSAQKNPTAFYLCASSIRTGSINQPQHFGDGTRLSIL.

J is TRBJ2-6 and V is TRBV11-2, with 14 bases identical to TRBD2. V was clipped by 3 bases and J by 1 base; unmatched bases: 5. The CDR3 is 19 residues long. Germline V CDR1 and CDR2: SGHAT, FQNNGV. CDR3 protein: CASSLPGTSGSSGANVLTF. CDR3 nucleotides: TGTGCCAGCAGCTTGCCCGGGACTAGCGGGAGTTCTGGGGCCAACGTCCTGACTTTC. The variable domain in full, with the rest retrieved from reference TRBV11-2 and TRBJ2-6, is EAGVAQSPRYKIIEKRQSVAFWCNPISGHATLYWYQQILGQGPKLLIQFQNNGVVDDSQLPKDRFSAERLKGVDSTLKIQPAKLEDSAVYLCASSLPGTSGSSGANVLTFGAGSRLTVL.

This clone was seen a few times. The V call is TRBV19, the J call TRBJ1-5; a possible D gene is TRBD1 (5 bases). Germline lookup yields CDR1 LNHDA and CDR2 SQIVND (reference sequence). The CDR3 has 13 amino acids. V dropped 5 bases and J dropped 4 bases, with 9 bases sitting between them. DNA of the CDR3: TGTGCCAGTAGTGTCGGGGGGAATCAGCCCCAGCATTTT. This encodes CASSVGGNQPQHF.